What follows are 10 T cell receptor beta chains derived from one specimen sequenced in a study of T cell responses to AZD1222 COVID-19 vaccine. Sequencing was performed with immunoSEQ multiplex PCR; in TCRdb, only in-frame clones are kept and a portion is missing. The sample lists approximately 100,000 clones, around 92% seen once, with approximately 5.2% in the top ten. The sample here was peripheral blood, taken on day 0 of AZD1222 vaccination. These receptor sequences come from an adult in good health.

This clone was counted once. The chain recombines TRBV30 with TRBJ2-3, with TRBD2 as a possible D gene (7 bases). CDR3 size: 18 residues. V was clipped by 0 bases and J by 4 bases, with 23 bases between them. Germline CDR1 reads GTSNPN; CDR2 reads SVGIG (reference sequence). CDR3 nucleotides: TGTGCCTGGAGTGTACTCCAAATACTAGCGAGGGGGGCAGATACGCAGTATTTT. As protein: CAWSVLQILARGADTQYF.

This chain links TRBV28 with TRBJ1-2; D is undetermined. The CDR3 runs 11 residues. Germline V gives CDR1 MDHEN, CDR2 SYDVKM. Trimming pared 10 bases from V and 3 bases from J, leaving 9 bases between. CDR3 sequence: CATFGDYGYTF. In nucleotides, the CDR3 is TGTGCCACCTTCGGGGACTATGGCTACACCTTC.

The rearrangement joins TRBV7-2 to TRBJ2-7, with D perhaps TRBD2 (5 bases). The CDR3 totals 14 residues. The V and J ends lost 5 bases and 5 bases respectively, with 16 bases between them. The germline gives CDR1 SGHTA, CDR2 FQGNSA. This chain's CDR3 is CASSQEVGMDEQYF. CDR3 DNA sequence: TGTGCCAGCAGCCAGGAGGTAGGGATGGACGAGCAGTACTTC.

The rearrangement links TRBV6-2 or TRBV6-3 to TRBJ1-5; D gene uncertain. CDR3 size: 16 residues. The germline V gene has CDR1 MNHEY and CDR2 SVGEGT. With 0 bases removed from V and 2 bases from J, the gap between germline ends came to 11 bases. CDR3 coding DNA: TGTGCCAGCAGTTACTCGGGAACAGCTGGCAATCAGCCCCAGCATTTT. Protein: CASSYSGTAGNQPQHF.

The sample holds a few counts of this clone. The genes are TRBV6-2 or TRBV6-3 and TRBJ2-1; the D is unclear. CDR1 and CDR2 (germline): MNHEY, SVGEGT. Trimming cost V 4 bases and J 10 bases, with 11 bases left between them. The CDR3 spans 12 residues. The CDR3 protein is CASSSRLWEQFF. The CDR3 coding sequence is TGTGCCAGCAGTTCCCGACTCTGGGAGCAGTTCTTC.

V usage is TRBV3-1 (or the pseudogene TRBV3-2) and J usage is TRBJ2-1; 10 bases are a match to TRBD1. The CDR3 spans 14 residues. Germline-derived CDR1 and CDR2 are LGHDT and YNNKEL (reference sequence). V lost 4 bases and J lost 6; bases outside the gene matches: 3. The CDR3 sequence is CASSPRDRGNEQFF. The CDR3 DNA follows: TGTGCCAGCAGCCCGAGGGACAGGGGCAATGAGCAGTTCTTC.

The chain uses TRBV28 and TRBJ1-2; D might be TRBD1 (5 bases). The CDR3 totals 14 residues. V lost 2 bases to trimming and J lost 8 bases, with 15 bases between them. Germline CDR1 reads MDHEN; CDR2 reads SYDVKM. The CDR3 loop is CASSLPVLQEGYTF. The CDR3 DNA sequence: TGTGCCAGCAGTTTACCTGTGCTACAGGAGGGCTACACCTTC.

This rearrangement joins TRBV6-5 to TRBJ1-2; tentative D call: TRBD1 (5 bases). CDR3 length equals 15 residues. Germline lookup yields CDR1 MNHEY and CDR2 SVGAGI. The V gene lost 0 bases and the J gene lost 5 bases, with 13 bases spanning the gap. The CDR3 DNA reads TGTGCCAGCAGTTACTCGAGTCGCAGGGCGTATGGCTACACCTTC. It translates to CASSYSSRRAYGYTF.

This rearrangement joins TRBV7-2 to TRBJ1-3; D call uncertain. With 5 bases removed from V and 1 base from J, the gap between germline ends came to 12 bases. From germline, CDR1 is SGHTA and CDR2 FQGNSA. The length of the CDR3 is 15 residues. CDR3 loop: CASSPTGGSGNTIYF. In DNA, the CDR3 is TGTGCCAGCAGCCCCACGGGTGGATCTGGAAACACCATATATTTT. The whole variable domain, filled in from reference TRBV7-2 and TRBJ1-3, reads GAGVSQSPSNKVTEKGKDVELRCDPISGHTALYWYRQSLGQGLEFLIYFQGNSAPDKSGLPSDRFSAERTGGSVSTLTIQRTQQEDSAVYLCASSPTGGSGNTIYFGEGSWLTVV.

As to this clone: At one of its ends the junction is not consistent with the germline gene, which may arise from a read error. The chain is built from TRBV6-1 and TRBJ1-2, with D perhaps TRBD1 (6 bases). The CDR3 is 14 amino acids. Germline-derived CDR1 and CDR2 are MNHNS and SASEGT. In DNA, the CDR3 is TGTGCCAGCACTGAATGGGGGCTCGACTATGGCTACACCTTC. Residues: CASTEWGLDYGYTF.